Following are 6 T cell receptor beta chains from one sample sequenced in a study of T cells in Graves' hyperthyroidism and ophthalmopathy. TCR beta CDR3 sequences were amplified from RNA transcripts. Primed by the HTBI set, a first-round RT-PCR was run on the TCR CDR3. TCRdb used MiXCR to reprocess the multiplex PCR reads, holding one entry per CDR3 protein. The data show fewer than 200,000 distinct CDR3 sequences, over 15% seen once. Sequencing used blood. These receptors came from a woman between 50 and 59 years old with Graves' hyperthyroidism.

The chain employs TRBV4-1 and TRBJ2-5; TRBD2 aligns across 10 bases. The CDR3 extends over 18 amino acids. Trimming removed 0 bases from V and 5 bases from J; junction bases left unmatched: 12. From germline, CDR1 is MGHRA and CDR2 YSYEKL. The CDR3 region is CASSQDRASGGRWETQYF. CDR3 nucleotides: TGCGCCAGCAGCCAAGATCGGGCTAGCGGGGGTCGTTGGGAGACCCAGTACTTC.

Many counts were recorded for this clonotype. The chain couples TRBV9 to TRBJ2-3, with 9 bases identical to TRBD1. The CDR3 contains 16 residues. Germline CDR1 and CDR2: SGDLS and YYNGEE. The ends lost 0 bases at V and 1 base at J; junction bases unmatched: 3. The CDR3 nucleotides read TGTGCCAGCAGCGTAGTCACAGGGGGCGGCACAGATACGCAGTATTTT. Amino acid sequence: CASSVVTGGGTDTQYF.

V usage is TRBV10-3 and J usage is TRBJ2-1; 7 bases fit TRBD2. Trimming removed 10 bases from V and 9 bases from J; junction bases left unmatched: 12. The CDR3 loop spans 13 amino acids. Germline V gene lookup returns CDR1 ENHRY and CDR2 SYGVKD. The CDR3 DNA follows: TGTGCCAGTGGGGACTACTCCATGCGTGAGCAGTTCTTC. Protein: CASGDYSMREQFF.

This clonotype was recorded many times. CDR3 sequence: CASSFNPRGPEAFF. The CDR3 region has the DNA TGTGCCAGCAGTTTCAACCCCAGGGGGCCTGAAGCTTTCTTT. The V call is TRBV6-1, the J call TRBJ1-1; 8 positions agree with TRBD1. Germline-derived CDR1 and CDR2 are MNHNS and SASEGT. Trimming at V came to 5 bases and at J to 6 bases, leaving 8 bases not matched to a gene. This CDR3 contains 14 residues.

Ten or more counts support this clonotype. The CDR3 sequence is CASSQGREYQPQHF. DNA for the CDR3: TGTGCCAGCAGCCAAGGGCGGGAGTATCAGCCCCAGCATTTT. This chain links TRBV3-1 with TRBJ1-5; D is uncertain. The germline V gene has CDR1 LGHDT and CDR2 YNNKEL (reference sequence). CDR3 size: 14 residues. Trimming took 1 base from V and 5 from J, leaving 9 bases between them.

V and J are TRBV10-3 and TRBJ2-2; 7 nucleotides match TRBD2. The CDR3 has 15 residues. Germline CDR1 ENHRY, CDR2 SYGVKD. Losses at the gene ends were 4 bases for V and 6 bases for J; bases not matched to a gene: 8. The CDR3 is CAISALGGEAGELFF. DNA of the CDR3: TGTGCCATCAGTGCTCTGGGAGGGGAGGCCGGGGAGCTGTTTTTT.